This TCR beta chain came from a study of T cell changes during pregnancy in multiple sclerosis. Some clones are missing from TCRdb's copy, which holds only in-frame ones; the method was immunoSEQ multiplex PCR. The table records 90,000 to 95,000 clones, around 93% of them present only once. The sequence was obtained from a female donor with multiple sclerosis, enrolled in a pregnancy study. This specimen was peripheral blood, taken in the third trimester of pregnancy.

The CDR3 sequence: CASTQGTGQSGELFF. In DNA, the CDR3 is TGCGCCAGCACCCAGGGCACAGGGCAAAGTGGGGAGCTGTTTTTT. The chain is built from TRBV10-1 and TRBJ2-2; TRBD1 might be the D (6 bases). Per the germline V gene, CDR1 is WNHNN and CDR2 is SYGVQD (reference sequence). This CDR3 is 15 amino acids long. Trimming shortened V by 7 bases and J by 8 bases, and 20 bases separated the two germline ends.